Here is one T cell receptor (beta chain) with its context. Its antigen is not known. The sample comes from a study of beta chain features in type 1 diabetes. About the study: In all, 107,917,701 sorted cells from all samples were analyzed.

Study findings and constraints: It was among patients, rather than healthy donors, that naive, central memory and Treg TCRB repertoires appeared more similar. A pattern of fewer insertions and more deletions at VDJ junctions was seen in type 1 diabetes patients.

As every portion of the isolated RNA was reverse transcribed, the sequencing read expressed TCRB transcripts. The method was immunoSEQ multiplex PCR; TCRdb's version includes in-frame clones alone and lacks a portion of them. In the table there are fewer than 250,000 clones, approximately 70% of which are singletons. The sequence came from a man aged 25 to 40 in good health. What was sequenced was naive CD4+ T cells from blood.

As DNA, the CDR3 is TGTGCCAGCAGTACCGGCGAGCGAGAGCAGTTCTTC. Its protein is CASSTGEREQFF. The chain has TRBV5-6 and TRBJ2-1; D is uncertain. Germline CDR1 is SGHDT and CDR2 is YYEEEE. Trimming took off 5 bases at V and 10 bases at J, with 13 bases between the two ends. The CDR3 has 12 residues.